The T cell receptor (beta chain) described here comes from a study of human T cells and chemical hapten exposure. Study-wide background: The cohort included alopecia areata under or over 50% scalp, totalis and universalis.

TCRdb reprocessed the RACE reads with MiXCR, giving one entry per CDR3 protein. In the table there are over 35,000 distinct CDR3 sequences, roughly an eighth of which are singletons. The CDR3 has 13 residues. Germline assignment: CDR1 MDHEN and CDR2 SYDVKM. V was pared by 1 base and J by 5 bases, with 6 bases between. The sample's time point: patch test 3, about 24 weeks after DPC sensitization. Treatment: therapeutic diphenylcyclopropenone sensitization with weekly scalp DPC. Unfractionated whole blood was the source of the extracted total RNA. The rearrangement uses TRBV28 and TRBJ1-5, with D uncertain. Source: whole blood, taken in connection with sensitization to the hapten diphenylcyclopropenone (DPC). The TCR originated in a woman aged 40 to 49 with alopecia areata. Some clones in this sample may be carry-over from other donors' samples. CDR3 coding DNA: TGTGCCAGCAGTTTATCCGGGGATCAGCCCCAGCATTTT. This encodes CASSLSGDQPQHF.